This T cell receptor (beta chain) was captured by sequencing in a study of naive and memory T cell subsets. Study-level findings and limits: A clonotype means one alpha or beta sequence, not an alpha/beta pair. From naive to CM, EM and EMRA, diversity decreased and Gini increased.

CMV status came from CD4+ IFNgamma after overnight CMV lysate stimulation. The beta constant-region primer was an equimolar mix of two oligonucleotides covering TRBC1 and TRBC2. TCRdb re-called the UMI-ligation and nested PCR reads through MiXCR, storing one row per CDR3 protein. Of tens of thousands of distinct CDR3 sequences detected, roughly 13% appear once; the ten largest clones hold roughly a fifth. Worth noting for this clonotype: The antigen is unknown.

This TCR was sampled from a human donor in good health. Sequencing was performed on effector memory CD4+ T cells from blood. Described subset: effector memory, CD45RA- CD27-.

CDR3 DNA sequence: TGTGCCAGCAGTTTATTGCCAGGGGTTACCGGGGAGCTGTTTTTT. Its protein is CASSLLPGVTGELFF. J is TRBJ2-2 and V is TRBV27; TRBD1 might be the D (6 bases). The CDR3 spans 15 residues. Trimming left V 1 base short and J 5 bases short, with 11 bases between. Germline loops: CDR1 MNHEY, CDR2 SMNVEV (reference sequence).